This T cell receptor (beta chain) was observed in a study of blood T cell repertoires in COVID-19. On the study more broadly: Some COVID-19 samples were acute and others convalescent; all came from the United States, Italy and Spain. From T cells, B-cell-depleted T cells, or PBMCs came the material, which was cDNA or gDNA.

CDR3 length: 13 residues. The ends lost 6 bases at V and 6 bases at J; junction bases unmatched: 5. Original methodology: Counts of nucleated cells, estimated from reference gene primer amplification, were obtained. The repertoire was sequenced with immunoSEQ multiplex PCR; TCRdb's copy has only in-frame clones and lacks some. That table supplies the V and J calls and clone size; D and trimming were determined from the DNA. Of over 150,000 clones listed, roughly 80% are singletons. The sequencing sample was made of peripheral blood. The chain joins TRBV12-3 or TRBV12-4 to TRBJ2-3; 8 nucleotides match TRBD1. The sequence was collected from a man in his sixties with acute or convalescent COVID-19. The CDR3 DNA sequence: TGTGCCAGCAGCTTAACAGGGGGTGATACGCAGTATTTT. It translates to CASSLTGGDTQYF.